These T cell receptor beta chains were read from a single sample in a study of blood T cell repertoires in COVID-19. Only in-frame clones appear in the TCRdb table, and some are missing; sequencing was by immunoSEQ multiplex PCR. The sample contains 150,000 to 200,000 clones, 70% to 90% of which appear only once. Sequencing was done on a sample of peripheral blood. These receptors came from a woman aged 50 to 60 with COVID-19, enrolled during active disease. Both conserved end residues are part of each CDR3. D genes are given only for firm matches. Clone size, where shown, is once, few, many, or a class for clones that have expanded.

CASRGLDRVSGYTF,TGTGCCAGCAGGGGACTCGACAGGGTTAGTGGCTACACCTTC,TRBJ1-2,TRBD1,TRBV6-5,NA
CASTTAGGGSYNEQFF,TGTGCCAGCACCACGGCGGGGGGGGGCTCCTACAATGAGCAGTTCTTC,TRBJ2-1,TRBD2,TRBV28,NA
CASSLAGSAWADTQYF,TGTGCCAGCAGCTTAGCAGGAAGCGCTTGGGCAGATACGCAGTATTTT,TRBJ2-3,NA,TRBV7-9,NA
CASSASLGQFDEQFF,TGTGCCAGCAGTGCCAGCTTAGGACAGTTCGATGAGCAGTTCTTC,TRBJ2-1,NA,TRBV25-1,NA
CASGTGAGNTIYF,TGTGCCAGCGGTACAGGGGCTGGAAACACCATATATTTT,TRBJ1-3,TRBD1,TRBV12-3/TRBV12-4,NA
CASSQGQGVNYGYTF,TGCGCCAGCAGCCAAGGGCAGGGGGTTAACTATGGCTACACCTTC,TRBJ1-2,TRBD1,TRBV4-1,NA
CASSHPVNTEAFF,TGTGCCAGCAGTCACCCGGTGAACACTGAAGCTTTCTTT,TRBJ1-1,NA,TRBV2,NA
CASSLGREAYGYTF,TGTGCCAGCAGTCTTGGCAGGGAGGCCTATGGCTACACCTTC,TRBJ1-2,NA,TRBV6-5,once
CASSSVPTYSYEQYF,TGTGCCAGCAGTTCTGTCCCCACCTACTCCTACGAGCAGTACTTC,TRBJ2-7,NA,TRBV2,NA
CASSLLNLGVGANVLTF,TGTGCCAGCAGTTTGCTTAACTTAGGGGTCGGGGCCAACGTCCTGACTTTC,TRBJ2-6,NA,TRBV28,NA
CAWNPTGGNQPQHF,TGTGCCTGGAACCCCACAGGAGGCAATCAGCCCCAGCATTTT,TRBJ1-5,NA,TRBV30,NA
CASQFSGNTIYF,TGTGCCAGTCAGTTCTCTGGAAACACCATATATTTT,TRBJ1-3,NA,TRBV19,NA
CASSSDRANTGELFF,TGCGCCAGCAGCTCGGACAGAGCGAACACCGGGGAGCTGTTTTTT,TRBJ2-2,NA,TRBV5-1,NA
CASSLVNGGTDTQYF,TGTGCCAGCAGCTTGGTGAACGGGGGCACAGATACGCAGTATTTT,TRBJ2-3,NA,TRBV5-4,once
CASSRRDSSYEQYF,TGTGCCAGCAGTCGCCGGGACAGCTCCTACGAGCAGTACTTC,TRBJ2-7,TRBD1,TRBV6-6,NA
CASSLTGGGGYTF,TGTGCCAGCAGCTTGACAGGGGGCGGTGGCTACACCTTC,TRBJ1-2,TRBD1,TRBV7-3,few
CASSPGSGAYNEQFF,TGTGCCAGCTCACCAGGTAGCGGGGCGTACAATGAGCAGTTCTTC,TRBJ2-1,TRBD2,TRBV18,few
CASSYTQWVAGRGEQYF,TGTGCCAGCAGTTACACCCAGTGGGTCGCAGGGCGGGGTGAGCAGTACTTC,TRBJ2-7,NA,TRBV11-3,few
CASSFQDSGREQYF,TGCGCCAGCAGCTTCCAGGACAGCGGCAGGGAGCAGTACTTC,TRBJ2-7,NA,TRBV5-1,NA
CASSLGTANTGELFF,TGTGCCAGCAGTTTAGGGACAGCGAACACCGGGGAGCTGTTTTTT,TRBJ2-2,TRBD1,TRBV27,few
CASSYSSRGGPEAFF,TGTGCCAGCAGTTACTCGAGCCGAGGGGGCCCTGAAGCTTTCTTT,TRBJ1-1,TRBD1,TRBV6-5,NA
CASSSGQPNSPLHF,TGTGCCAGCAGTTCGGGACAGCCAAATTCACCCCTCCACTTT,TRBJ1-6,TRBD1,TRBV28,NA
CASTSQDSMREKLFF,TGTGCCAGCACCTCTCAGGACAGCATGAGGGAAAAACTGTTTTTT,TRBJ1-4,NA,TRBV6-5,NA
CASSLGARTDTQYF,TGTGCCAGCAGCTTAGGAGCACGCACAGATACGCAGTATTTT,TRBJ2-3,NA,TRBV7-9,NA
CASSPSGTTLTDTQYF,TGTGCCAGCAGCCCCTCCGGGACTACCCTCACAGATACGCAGTATTTT,TRBJ2-3,TRBD2,TRBV7-3,NA
CASSLDRNAGYTF,TGTGCCAGCAGTTTAGACAGAAATGCCGGCTACACCTTC,TRBJ1-2,NA,TRBV28,NA
CASSFSRQAEAFF,TGTGCCAGCAGTTTCTCCCGACAGGCTGAAGCTTTCTTT,TRBJ1-1,NA,TRBV28,NA
CASSLQAGGYTF,TGTGCCAGCAGCTTACAGGCAGGCGGCTACACCTTC,TRBJ1-2,NA,TRBV7-3,NA
CASSQVETGGDEQYF,TGCGCCAGCAGCCAAGTCGAGACAGGGGGGGACGAGCAGTACTTC,TRBJ2-7,TRBD1,TRBV4-1,once
CASSLSGYNEQFF,TGTGCCAGCAGCCTATCGGGGTACAATGAGCAGTTCTTC,TRBJ2-1,NA,TRBV11-3,NA
CASSHSSGPLRGYTF,TGTGCCAGCAGTCACTCCTCAGGGCCCCTTCGGGGCTACACCTTC,TRBJ1-2,NA,TRBV6-2/TRBV6-3,NA
CATSRDLGPDQPQHF,TGTGCCACCAGCAGAGATTTGGGCCCCGATCAGCCCCAGCATTTT,TRBJ1-5,NA,TRBV15,NA
CASRLAGAYNEQFF,TGTGCCAGCAGGCTAGCGGGGGCCTACAATGAGCAGTTCTTC,TRBJ2-1,TRBD2,TRBV27,once
CAISAEGRNTEAFF,TGTGCCATCAGTGCTGAGGGAAGGAACACTGAAGCTTTCTTT,TRBJ1-1,NA,TRBV10-3,NA
CASSGQGVNQPQHF,TGTGCCAGCAGTGGACAGGGGGTAAATCAGCCCCAGCATTTT,TRBJ1-5,TRBD1,TRBV2,NA
CASSSTAGPRVSGNTIYF,TGTGCCAGCAGCTCCACTGCGGGACCCAGGGTCTCTGGAAACACCATATATTTT,TRBJ1-3,NA,TRBV7-9,NA
CATSDRGGTEAFF,TGTGCCACGTCGGACAGGGGAGGCACTGAAGCTTTCTTT,TRBJ1-1,TRBD1,TRBV24-1,NA
CASSELRTDTQYF,TGCGCCAGCAGCGAACTTCGCACAGATACGCAGTATTTT,TRBJ2-3,NA,TRBV5-1,NA
CASSHGQGEAQYF,TGCGCCAGCAGCCATGGACAGGGGGAGGCCCAGTACTTC,TRBJ2-5,TRBD1,TRBV4-3,NA
CASRPSGVGELFF,TGCGCCAGCAGGCCTAGCGGGGTCGGGGAGCTGTTTTTT,TRBJ2-2,TRBD2,TRBV5-1,NA
CAWSVAGNGYTF,TGTGCCTGGAGTGTAGCAGGGAATGGCTACACCTTC,TRBJ1-2,NA,TRBV30,NA
CASSFGQGRRDTQYF,TGTGCCAGCAGCTTCGGACAGGGGCGCCGAGATACGCAGTATTTT,TRBJ2-3,TRBD1,TRBV7-7,NA
CASSPLLAGGTDTQYF,TGTGCCAGCAGCCCCTTGCTAGCGGGGGGCACAGATACGCAGTATTTT,TRBJ2-3,TRBD2,TRBV3-1/TRBV3-2,once